The source of this TCR beta chain is a study of blood T cell repertoires in COVID-19. In the study overall: Some COVID-19 samples were acute and others convalescent; all came from the United States, Italy and Spain. PBMCs, B-cell-depleted T cells, or T cells were the source of the cDNA or gDNA that made up the material.

In the source study's methods: Amplification of reference gene primers was used by the study to estimate nucleated cell counts. Method: immunoSEQ multiplex PCR; TCRdb's copy keeps in-frame clones and lacks some. The DNA was the basis for D and trimming; V, J and clone size are from that table. The sample contains over 400,000 clones, just over 85% of which appear only once. V was clipped by 5 bases and J by 4 bases; unmatched bases: 8. CDR1 LNHDA and CDR2 SQIVND come from the germline V gene (reference sequence). The CDR3 consists of 15 residues. The TCR sequence derives from a woman aged 25 to 39 with active or convalescent COVID-19. The gene calls are TRBV19 and TRBJ1-2; 9 positions match TRBD1. The sample taken for sequencing was peripheral blood. The CDR3 DNA is TGTGCCAGTAGTTTTACAGGGGGCGCGGGCTATGGCTACACCTTC. This gives the protein CASSFTGGAGYGYTF.